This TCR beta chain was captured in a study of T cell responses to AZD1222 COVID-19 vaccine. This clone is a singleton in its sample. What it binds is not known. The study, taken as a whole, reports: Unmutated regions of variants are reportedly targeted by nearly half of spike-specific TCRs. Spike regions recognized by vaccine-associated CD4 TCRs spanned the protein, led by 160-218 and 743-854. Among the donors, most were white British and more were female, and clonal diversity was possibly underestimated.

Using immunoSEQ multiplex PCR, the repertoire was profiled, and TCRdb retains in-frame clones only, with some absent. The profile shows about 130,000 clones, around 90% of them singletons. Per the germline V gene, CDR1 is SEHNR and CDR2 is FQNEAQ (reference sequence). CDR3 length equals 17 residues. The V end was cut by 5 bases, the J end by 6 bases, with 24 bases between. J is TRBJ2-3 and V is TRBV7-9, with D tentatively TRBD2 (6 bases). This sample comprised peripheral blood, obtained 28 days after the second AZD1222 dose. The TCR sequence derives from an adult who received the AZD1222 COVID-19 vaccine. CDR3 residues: CASSLNKPGRGTDTQYF. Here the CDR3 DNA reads TGTGCCAGCAGCCTAAACAAACCGGGACGGGGGACGGATACGCAGTATTTT.